The count of the clone carrying this T cell receptor (beta chain) is one. Its cognate antigen is unknown. V was clipped by 2 bases and J by 8 bases, with 9 bases between them. CDR1 and CDR2 (germline): MDHEN, SYDVKM. The CDR3 has 13 amino acids. This specimen comes from a study of T cell responses to AZD1222 COVID-19 vaccine. Whole-study context: Second-dose intervals near 4 or 12 weeks were combined.

Clones were read by immunoSEQ multiplex PCR, and TCRdb kept only the in-frame ones, dropping some. Of fewer than 200,000 clones in the sample, about nine tenths were seen once. Overall study findings and caveats: Spike-specific TCR repertoires showed rising breadth and depth after two AZD1222 doses. A mostly white British donor set with more females was recruited, and clonal diversity was possibly underestimated.

The clonotype originates from an adult in good health. Sequencing used peripheral blood, obtained on day 0 of AZD1222 vaccination. The J gene is TRBJ1-4, the V gene TRBV28; D is unclear. The CDR3: CASSLGREEKLFF. As DNA, the CDR3 is TGTGCCAGCAGTTTAGGGCGGGAAGAAAAACTGTTTTTT.